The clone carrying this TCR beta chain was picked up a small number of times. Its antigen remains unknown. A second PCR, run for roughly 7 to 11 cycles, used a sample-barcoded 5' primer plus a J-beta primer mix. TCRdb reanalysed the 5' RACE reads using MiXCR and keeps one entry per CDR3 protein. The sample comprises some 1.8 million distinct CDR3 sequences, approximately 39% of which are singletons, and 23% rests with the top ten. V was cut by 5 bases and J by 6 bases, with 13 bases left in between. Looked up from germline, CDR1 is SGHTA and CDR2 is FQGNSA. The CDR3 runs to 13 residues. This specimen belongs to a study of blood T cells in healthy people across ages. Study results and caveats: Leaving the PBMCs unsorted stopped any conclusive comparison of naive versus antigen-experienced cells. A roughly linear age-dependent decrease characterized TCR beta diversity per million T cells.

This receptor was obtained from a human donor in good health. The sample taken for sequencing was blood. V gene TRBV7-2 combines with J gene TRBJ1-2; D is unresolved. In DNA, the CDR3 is TGTGCCAGCAGCGCCGACGGGCGAAATGGCTACACCTTC. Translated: CASSADGRNGYTF. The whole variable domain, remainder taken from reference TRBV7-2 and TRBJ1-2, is GAGVSQSPSNKVTEKGKDVELRCDPISGHTALYWYRQSLGQGLEFLIYFQGNSAPDKSGLPSDRFSAERTGGSVSTLTIQRTQQEDSAVYLCASSADGRNGYTFGSGTRLTVV.